The 2 T cell receptor beta chains listed next were all sequenced from one sample in a study of cytomegalovirus exposure and HLA in healthy donors. Researchers ran the PCR with 60 Vbeta and 13 Jbeta primers. TCRdb's copy holds only in-frame clones and misses some; the assay was immunoSEQ multiplex PCR. The table lists under 110,000 clones, about 70% of them singletons. Sequenced input: PBMCs. Receptors originate from a woman in her 50s in good health and CMV-seropositive.

This clone turned up a few times. This chain uses TRBV5-6 with TRBJ2-7; TRBD1 agrees at 8 bases. Germline assignment: CDR1 SGHDT and CDR2 YYEEEE. Unmatched junction bases numbered 4, after V lost 2 bases and J lost 3 bases. This CDR3 has 14 amino acids. CDR3 bases: TGTGCCAGCAGCTTCCCAGGACAGGGCTACGAGCAGTACTTC. Amino acids: CASSFPGQGYEQYF.

This clone has ten or more counts. This chain joins TRBV9 and TRBJ2-7; 9 bases match TRBD1. This CDR3 has 16 amino acids. Losses at the gene ends were 3 bases for V and 0 bases for J; bases not matched to a gene: 7. Germline CDR1 SGDLS, CDR2 YYNGEE. DNA for the CDR3: TGTGCCAGCAGCGCCGGGACAGGGTCGAGCTCCTACGAGCAGTACTTC. It is translated as CASSAGTGSSSYEQYF.